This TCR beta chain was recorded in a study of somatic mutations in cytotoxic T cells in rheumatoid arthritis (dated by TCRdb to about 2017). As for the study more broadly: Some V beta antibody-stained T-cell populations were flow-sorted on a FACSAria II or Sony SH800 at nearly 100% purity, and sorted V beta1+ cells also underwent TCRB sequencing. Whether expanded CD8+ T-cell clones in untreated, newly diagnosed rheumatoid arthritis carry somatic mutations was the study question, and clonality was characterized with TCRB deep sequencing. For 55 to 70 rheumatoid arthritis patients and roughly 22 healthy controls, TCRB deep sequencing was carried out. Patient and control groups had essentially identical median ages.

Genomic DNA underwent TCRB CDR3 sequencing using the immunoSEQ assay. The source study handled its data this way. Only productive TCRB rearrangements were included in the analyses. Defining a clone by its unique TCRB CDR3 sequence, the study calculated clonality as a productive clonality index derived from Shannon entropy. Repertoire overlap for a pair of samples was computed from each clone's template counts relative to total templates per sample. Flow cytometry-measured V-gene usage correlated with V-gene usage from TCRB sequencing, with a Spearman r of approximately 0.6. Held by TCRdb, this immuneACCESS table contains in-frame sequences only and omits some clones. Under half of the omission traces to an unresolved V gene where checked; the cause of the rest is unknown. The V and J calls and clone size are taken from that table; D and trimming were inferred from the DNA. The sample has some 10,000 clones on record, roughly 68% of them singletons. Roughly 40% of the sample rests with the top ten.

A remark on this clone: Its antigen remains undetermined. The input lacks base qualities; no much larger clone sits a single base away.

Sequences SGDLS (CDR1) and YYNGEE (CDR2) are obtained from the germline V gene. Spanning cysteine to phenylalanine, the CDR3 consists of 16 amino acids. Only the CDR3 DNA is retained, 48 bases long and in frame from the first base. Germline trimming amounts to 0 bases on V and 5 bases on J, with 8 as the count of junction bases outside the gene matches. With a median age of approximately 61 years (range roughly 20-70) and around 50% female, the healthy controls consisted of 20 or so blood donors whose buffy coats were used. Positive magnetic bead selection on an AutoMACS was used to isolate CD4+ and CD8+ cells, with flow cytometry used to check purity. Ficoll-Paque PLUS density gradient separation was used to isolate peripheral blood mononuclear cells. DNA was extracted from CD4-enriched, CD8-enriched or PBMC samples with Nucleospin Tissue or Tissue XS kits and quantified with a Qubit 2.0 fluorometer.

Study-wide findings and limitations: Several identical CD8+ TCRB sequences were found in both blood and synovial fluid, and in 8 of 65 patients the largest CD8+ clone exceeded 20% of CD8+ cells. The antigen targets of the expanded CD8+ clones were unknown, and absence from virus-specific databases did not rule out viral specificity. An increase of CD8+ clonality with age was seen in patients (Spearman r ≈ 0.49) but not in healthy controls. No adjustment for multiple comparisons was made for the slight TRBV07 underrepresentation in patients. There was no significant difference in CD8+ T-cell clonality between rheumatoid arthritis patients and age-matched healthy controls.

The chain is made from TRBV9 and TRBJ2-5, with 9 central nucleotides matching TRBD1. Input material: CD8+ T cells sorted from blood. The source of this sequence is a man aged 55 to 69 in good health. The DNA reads TGTGCCAGCAGCGTAGAGGGACAGGGTCACAGGGAGACCCAGTACTTC. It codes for CASSVEGQGHRETQYF.